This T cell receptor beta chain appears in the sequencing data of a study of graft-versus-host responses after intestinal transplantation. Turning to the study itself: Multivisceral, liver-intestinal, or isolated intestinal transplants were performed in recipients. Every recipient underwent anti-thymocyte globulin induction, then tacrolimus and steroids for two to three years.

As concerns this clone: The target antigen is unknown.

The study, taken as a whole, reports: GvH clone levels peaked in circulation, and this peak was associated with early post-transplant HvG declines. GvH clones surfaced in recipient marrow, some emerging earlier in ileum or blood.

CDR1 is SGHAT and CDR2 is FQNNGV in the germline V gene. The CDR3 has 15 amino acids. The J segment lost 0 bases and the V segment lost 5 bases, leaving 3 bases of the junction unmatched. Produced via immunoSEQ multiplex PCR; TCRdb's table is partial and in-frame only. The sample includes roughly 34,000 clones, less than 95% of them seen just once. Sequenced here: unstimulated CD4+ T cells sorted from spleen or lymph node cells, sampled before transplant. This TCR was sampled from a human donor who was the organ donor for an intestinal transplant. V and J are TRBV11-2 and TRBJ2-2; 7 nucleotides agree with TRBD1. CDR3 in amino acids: CASSPGTANTGELFF. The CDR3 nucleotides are TGTGCCAGCAGCCCCGGGACAGCGAACACCGGGGAGCTGTTTTTT.